The T cell receptor (beta chain) described here comes from a study of early T cells in non-severe SARS-CoV-2 infection. Whole-study context: Chains were unpaired, as sequencing was done on bulk RNA from unsorted whole blood. Study conclusions and caveats: The matching step, a VDJdb search, favored anti-spike CD8 responses and missed private and CD4 specificities.

In its sample, this clonotype was seen many times. Its antigen is still unknown. After removal of 6 bases from V and 7 bases from J, the junction contained 12 bases not matched to a gene. CDR3 length: 17 residues. The germline V gene encodes CDR1 ENHRY and CDR2 SYGVKD. Individual cDNA molecules were tagged with unique molecular identifiers. One entry per CDR3 protein, called by TCRdb with MiXCR from the 5' RACE reads. Of fewer than 30,000 distinct CDR3 sequences listed, roughly 5% are singletons. The chain employs TRBV10-3 and TRBJ2-1; the match to TRBD2 covers 13 bases. Sequencing was performed on whole blood. The TCR comes from an adult who was a healthcare worker with PCR-confirmed SARS-CoV-2 infection or an uninfected control (not recorded which). The CDR3 DNA follows: TGTGCCATCAGAAATAAAGCCGGGACTAGCGGGACTAATGAGCAGTTCTTC. Encoded protein: CAIRNKAGTSGTNEQFF.